This passage covers 31 T cell receptor beta chains from one sample sequenced in a study of T cells in Graves' hyperthyroidism and ophthalmopathy (dated by TCRdb to between 2018 and 2021). Receptor libraries were prepared by multiplex PCR. TCRdb records Illumina HiSeq 2000 as the sequencer. The TCR beta CDR3 regions were amplified from RNA transcripts. The TCR CDR3 was subjected to a first round of RT-PCR using the HTBI primer set and the Qiagen OneStep RT-PCR kit. The public reads were run again by TCRdb, first through fastp at Q25 and then through MiXCR, and only productive beta chains were kept. Identical CDR3 protein sequences are pooled into one entry, listed with their most common genes and DNA. This sample holds almost 600,000 distinct CDR3 sequences; 40% to 55% were observed only once. The ten largest clones take up about 8.3% of the sample. The sample was peripheral blood or thyroid tissue (not recorded which). The source of these receptors is a woman under 30 with Graves' hyperthyroidism.

The rearrangement uses TRBV15 and TRBJ1-5; possible D gene TRBD1, 5 bases. Per the germline V gene, CDR1 is LNHNV and CDR2 is YYDKDF (reference sequence). This CDR3 contains 13 residues. Deletions cut 3 bases from V and 14 bases from J, with 17 bases between. CDR3 sequence: CATSSPGRSYEHF. The CDR3 nucleotides are TGTGCCACCAGCAGTCCGGGACGGAGCTACGAGCATTTT.

Of note for this clonotype: The junction departs from germline at one end; a sequencing error may be responsible. The chain recombines TRBV7-3 with TRBJ2-3, with D unresolved. This CDR3 has 14 amino acids. Germline CDR1 and CDR2: SGHTA and FQGTGA. The CDR3 DNA reads as TGTGCCAGCAGTTTAAGGTCATCCACAGATACGCAGTATTTT. Its protein product is CASSLRSSTDTQYF.

The chain carries TRBV19 and TRBJ2-7; the match to TRBD2 covers 10 bases. The CDR3 extends over 14 amino acids. J gave up 6 bases and V 3 bases, and 5 bases lay outside the gene matches. In germline, CDR1 is LNHDA, CDR2 SQIVND (reference sequence). In DNA form, the CDR3 reads TGTGCCAGTAGTATTCTGGGACTAGCGACCGAGCAGTACTTC. Protein sequence: CASSILGLATEQYF.

In its sample, this clonotype was seen once. J is TRBJ2-5 and V is TRBV7-2, with 9 bases aligning to TRBD1. Germline V gene sequence: CDR1 SGHTA, CDR2 FQGNSA. V trimming: 5 bases; J trimming: 2 bases; junction bases outside the gene matches: 3. CDR3 size: 14 residues. The CDR3 is CASSRTGEQETQYF. The CDR3 coding sequence is TGTGCCAGCAGCCGGACAGGGGAACAAGAGACCCAGTACTTC.

This clonotype occurred a few times. The chain carries TRBV18 and TRBJ1-1; unclear D gene. Trimming left V 0 bases short and J 0 bases short, with 8 bases between. CDR1 and CDR2 (germline): KGHSH, LQKENI. This CDR3 comprises 15 residues. The CDR3 spells CASSPPTVLNTEAFF. The CDR3 region has the DNA TGTGCCAGCTCACCACCTACAGTCCTGAACACTGAAGCTTTCTTT.

This clonotype showed up many times. The rearrangement links TRBV10-1 to TRBJ1-5; unclear D gene. The V gene lost 3 bases and the J gene lost 5 bases, with 8 bases spanning the gap. Per germline, CDR1 WNHNN and CDR2 SYGVQD (reference sequence). The CDR3 extends over 13 amino acids. CDR3 nucleotides: TGCGCCAGCAGTGACCAGTATGATCAGCCCCAGCATTTT. It yields the protein CASSDQYDQPQHF.

This clonotype was observed a few times. The chain employs TRBV7-9 and TRBJ1-3; tentative D call: TRBD1 (5 bases). The V end was cut by 8 bases, the J end by 1 base, with 15 bases between. CDR3 length: 15 amino acids. CDR1 is SEHNR, CDR2 FQNEAQ, per germline (reference sequence). In DNA form, the CDR3 reads TGTGCCAGCTCACCCGGGACGACATCTGGAAACACCATATATTTT. Its translation is CASSPGTTSGNTIYF.

This clonotype was seen repeatedly, ten times or more. The chain joins TRBV7-6 to TRBJ1-5; D uncertain. Trimming stripped 0 bases from V and 5 bases from J, with 17 bases between. Germline V lookup: CDR1 SGHVS, CDR2 FNYEAQ. This CDR3 spans 17 amino acids. The CDR3 loop reads CASSLAVPQVRDQPQHF. In nucleotides, the CDR3 is TGTGCCAGCAGCTTAGCGGTCCCCCAGGTACGAGATCAGCCCCAGCATTTT.

This clonotype showed up many times. The CDR3 is CASSFLRDRGPEQYF. The CDR3 coding sequence is TGTGCCAGCAGCTTTTTACGGGACAGGGGGCCCGAGCAGTACTTC. The genes are TRBV7-9 and TRBJ2-7; 12 bases line up with TRBD1. The germline V gene has CDR1 SEHNR and CDR2 FQNEAQ (reference sequence). The junction had 6 bases not matched to a gene; V was cut back by 3 bases and J by 6 bases. The CDR3 sequence is 15 residues long. The entire variable domain, with the rest obtained from reference TRBV7-9 and TRBJ2-7, is as follows: DTGVSQNPRHKITKRGQNVTFRCDPISEHNRLYWYRQTLGQGPEFLTYFQNEAQLEKSRLLSDRFSAERPKGSFSTLEIQRTEQGDSAMYLCASSFLRDRGPEQYFGPGTRLTVT.

The genes are TRBV12-3 or TRBV12-4 and TRBJ2-2, with D hard to call. This CDR3 has 11 residues. The V and J ends lost 7 bases and 6 bases respectively, with 6 bases between them. The CDR3 region is CASTAAGELFF. The CDR3, as DNA: TGTGCCAGCACCGCGGCCGGGGAGCTGTTTTTT.

The rearrangement joins TRBV10-3 to TRBJ2-5, with 10 bases identical to TRBD2. Per germline, CDR1 ENHRY and CDR2 SYGVKD. After removal of 3 bases from V and 0 bases from J, the junction contained 4 bases not matched to a gene. This CDR3 region has 16 residues. CDR3 amino acids: CAISDPLAGDQETQYF. The CDR3 DNA reads as TGTGCCATCAGTGATCCCCTAGCGGGAGACCAAGAGACCCAGTACTTC.

In this sample, this clonotype turned up many times. The chain is built from TRBV19 and TRBJ2-2; D ambiguous. The CDR3 has 14 amino acids. Germline CDR1 LNHDA, CDR2 SQIVND (reference sequence). Trimming took off 7 bases at V and 1 base at J, with 10 bases between the two ends. The CDR3 sequence is CASISTENTGELFF. The CDR3 region has the DNA TGTGCCAGTATAAGCACGGAGAACACCGGGGAGCTGTTTTTT.

There are many counts of this clonotype. For the CDR3, the DNA is TGTGCCTGGAGTGTTTCCTCAGGGAACTATGGCTACACCTTC. The encoded protein is CAWSVSSGNYGYTF. V usage is TRBV30 and J usage is TRBJ1-2; the D gene is possibly TRBD1 (5 bases). This CDR3 region has 14 residues. The germline V gene has CDR1 GTSNPN and CDR2 SVGIG (reference sequence). V was trimmed by 0 bases and J by 2 bases, leaving 10 bases between them.

The rearrangement joins TRBV27 to TRBJ2-3; the D is unclear. V shed 8 bases and J shed 1 base, with 22 bases lying between them. The CDR3 totals 17 residues. Germline CDR1 MNHEY, CDR2 SMNVEV (reference sequence). CDR3 loop: CASHSYDGRGGTDTQYF. In DNA form, the CDR3 reads TGTGCCAGCCATTCGTATGATGGGCGAGGAGGCACAGATACGCAGTATTTT.

This clonotype occurred a few times. The CDR3 nucleotides read TGTGCCAGCAGTTCCTTGGACAGAAACTATGGCTACACCTTC. It is translated as CASSSLDRNYGYTF. This sequence joins TRBV27 and TRBJ1-2, with D maybe TRBD1 (6 bases). The germline CDR1 and CDR2 sequences are MNHEY and SMNVEV (reference sequence). Trimming took off 4 bases at V and 2 bases at J, with 11 bases between the two ends. The CDR3 length is 14 residues.

Many counts were recorded for this clonotype. This chain connects TRBV4-1 to TRBJ2-5, with TRBD2 matching over 9 bases. Germline-derived CDR1 and CDR2 are MGHRA and YSYEKL. The CDR3 has 18 residues. With 1 base clipped from V and 1 base from J, the junction kept 10 bases outside the gene matches. CDR3 region: CASSQVGGLAGPQETQYF. DNA of the CDR3: TGCGCCAGCAGCCAAGTTGGTGGGCTAGCGGGACCCCAAGAGACCCAGTACTTC.

The genes are TRBV24-1 and TRBJ1-2, with 7 bases matching TRBD1. CDR3 length: 14 residues. V lost 1 base and J lost 3; bases outside the gene matches: 1. The V gene's germline CDR1 is KGHDR and CDR2 SFDVKD. CDR3 bases: TGTGCCACCAGTGATTTAGGACAGGACTATGGCTACACCTTC. Translation gives CATSDLGQDYGYTF.

The V and J genes are TRBV4-3 and TRBJ2-7; 7 nucleotides line up with TRBD2. The CDR3 runs 13 residues. Germline lookup yields CDR1 LGHNA and CDR2 YSLEER. J gave up 4 bases and V 3 bases, and 3 bases lay outside the gene matches. CDR3: CASSHTSEYEQYF. CDR3 nucleotide sequence: TGCGCCAGCAGCCACACTAGCGAATACGAGCAGTACTTC.

CDR3 bases: TGTGCCAGCAGCTTAGCTGGAGGGACTGGAAACACCTTC. It is translated as CASSLAGGTGNTF. V usage is TRBV7-8 and J usage is TRBJ1-2, with D possibly matching TRBD1 (5 bases). Germline assignment: CDR1 SGHVS and CDR2 FQNEAQ. This CDR3 comprises 13 residues. Trimming took 0 bases from V and 12 from J, leaving 14 bases between them.

The J gene is TRBJ2-2, the V gene TRBV7-9; no clear D gene. There are 12 residues in the CDR3. Germline loops: CDR1 SEHNR, CDR2 FQNEAQ (reference sequence). The V end lost 7 bases, the J end lost 4 bases, and 7 bases lay between the germline ends. CDR3 in DNA: TGTGCCAGCAACGGTGGCACCGGGGAGCTGTTTTTT. Translating it yields CASNGGTGELFF.

The chain employs TRBV20-1 and TRBJ1-1; 9 nucleotides agree with TRBD1. V lost 3 bases to trimming and J lost 10 bases; unmatched junction nucleotides: 9. In germline, CDR1 is DFQATT, CDR2 SNEGSKA (reference sequence). The CDR3 length is 13 residues. Here the CDR3 reads CSARRDRVGLAFF. In nucleotides, the CDR3 is TGCAGTGCTAGGCGGGACAGGGTGGGTTTAGCTTTCTTT.

This sequence joins TRBV10-3 and TRBJ1-4; D not resolved. V gave up 6 bases and J gave up 6 bases, with 14 bases separating them. The CDR3 spans 14 residues. Germline CDR1 is ENHRY and CDR2 is SYGVKD. CDR3 in amino acids: CAIRAAGEDEKLFF. In DNA, the CDR3 is TGTGCCATCAGGGCGGCGGGCGAGGATGAAAAACTGTTTTTT.

DNA for the CDR3: TGTGCCAGCAGTGACGCTCCTGGAAACACCATATATTTT. Translated, it gives CASSDAPGNTIYF. The V call is TRBV9, the J call TRBJ1-3; D not resolved. Germline V gene sequence: CDR1 SGDLS, CDR2 YYNGEE. The germline V and J ends were trimmed by 5 bases and 2 bases, with 8 bases remaining between them. The CDR3 is 13 amino acids.

Regarding this clonotype: This may come from a read error, since a much larger clone is one base off. This rearrangement joins TRBV7-2 to TRBJ2-5; 10 bases fit TRBD2. Germline V gene data show CDR1 as SGHTA and CDR2 as FQGNSA. The trim removed 3 bases at V and 5 bases at J, leaving 15 bases unmatched. The CDR3 is 18 residues long. As DNA, the CDR3 is TGTACCAGCAGCTTCAGTCCCGGACTAGCGGAGGGGGGGGAGACCCAGTACTTC. Protein product: CTSSFSPGLAEGGETQYF.

This clonotype was observed many times. The genes are TRBV4-2 and TRBJ2-7; no reliable D call. The germline CDR1 and CDR2 sequences are LGHNA and YNFKEQ. V was cut by 1 base and J by 0 bases, with 19 bases left in between. This CDR3 has 18 residues. The chain's CDR3 is CASSQVWPDAASSYEQYF. CDR3 coding DNA: TGTGCCAGCAGCCAAGTATGGCCCGACGCCGCTAGCTCCTACGAGCAGTACTTC.

J is TRBJ1-3 and V is TRBV4-2, with D hard to call. This CDR3 contains 15 residues. Germline CDR1 is LGHNA and CDR2 is YNFKEQ. Trimming took off 2 bases at V and 2 bases at J, with 10 bases between the two ends. DNA of the CDR3: TGTGCCAGCAGCCAACTTCCCAGTGCTGGAAACACCATATATTTT. Protein sequence: CASSQLPSAGNTIYF.

This clonotype was detected many times. The gene calls are TRBV18 and TRBJ2-5; D unresolved. In germline, CDR1 is KGHSH, CDR2 LQKENI. V was pared by 3 bases and J by 2 bases, with 10 bases between. CDR3 length: 14 residues. Written as DNA, the CDR3 is TGTGCCAGCTCACCCCAGAGGCGGCAAGAGACCCAGTACTTC. This encodes CASSPQRRQETQYF. The complete variable domain, with remaining parts taken from reference TRBV18 and TRBJ2-5, reads NAGVMQNPRHLVRRRGQEARLRCSPMKGHSHVYWYRQLPEEGLKFMVYLQKENIIDESGMPKERFSAEFPKEGPSILRIQQVVRGDSAAYFCASSPQRRQETQYFGPGTRLLVL.

V and J are TRBV18 and TRBJ1-5; D call uncertain. Trimming cost V 6 bases and J 9 bases, with 15 bases left between them. Germline assignment: CDR1 KGHSH and CDR2 LQKENI. The CDR3 runs to 13 residues. The CDR3 sequence: CASSLTGDRPQHF. The CDR3 region has the DNA TGTGCCAGCTCCCTGACTGGGGATCGGCCCCAGCATTTT.

Concerning this clonotype: One junction end does not reproduce the germline sequence, and a read error may be involved. V is TRBV24-1 and J is TRBJ2-6; 7 nucleotides line up with TRBD2. This CDR3 is 12 amino acids long. The V gene's germline CDR1 is KGHDR and CDR2 SFDVKD. CDR3 sequence: CATSDWRGTEAF. DNA for the CDR3: TGTGCCACCAGTGATTGGCGGGGGACTGAAGCTTTC.

The chain is built from TRBV7-2 and TRBJ1-4; the match to TRBD1 covers 7 bases. Germline V gene data show CDR1 as SGHTA and CDR2 as FQGNSA. This CDR3 has 16 amino acids. V was pared by 5 bases and J by 2 bases, with 8 bases of the junction left unmatched. The CDR3 reads CASSPTGQATNEKLFF. As DNA, the CDR3 is TGTGCCAGCAGCCCTACTGGACAGGCGACTAATGAAAAACTGTTTTTT.

This clonotype was counted many times. The chain has TRBV7-9 and TRBJ1-1, with D hard to call. There are 13 residues in the CDR3. V gave up 3 bases and J gave up 1 base, with 6 bases separating them. Germline CDR1 is SEHNR and CDR2 is FQNEAQ (reference sequence). DNA of the CDR3: TGTGCCAGCAGCTTCCTGGAGAACACTGAAGCTTTCTTT. It translates to CASSFLENTEAFF. Full variable domain (rest looked up from reference TRBV7-9 and TRBJ1-1): DTGVSQNPRHKITKRGQNVTFRCDPISEHNRLYWYRQTLGQGPEFLTYFQNEAQLEKSRLLSDRFSAERPKGSFSTLEIQRTEQGDSAMYLCASSFLENTEAFFGQGTRLTVV.